This T cell receptor (beta chain) is from a study of blood T cell repertoires in COVID-19. Study details: The United States, Italy and Spain provided the acute and convalescent COVID-19 samples. T cells, B-cell-depleted T cells, or PBMCs provided the cDNA or gDNA that served as material.

Trimming pared 5 bases from V and 12 bases from J, leaving 11 bases between. Germline assignment: CDR1 LNHDA and CDR2 SQIVND (reference sequence). The CDR3 is 11 residues long. Generated by immunoSEQ multiplex PCR, the TCRdb table keeps only in-frame clones and is missing some. The table lists over 85,000 clones, about 85% of them singletons. V gene TRBV19 combines with J gene TRBJ2-1, with D perhaps TRBD1 (5 bases). The clonotype was recovered from a human donor in a cohort sampled during active COVID-19. The sample was peripheral blood. CDR3 nucleotides: TGTGCCAGTAGTGGGTGGGGCGGGCAGTTCTTC. Protein product: CASSGWGGQFF.